Listed below are T cell receptor beta chains from one sample, sequenced in a study of CD8+ T cells in alopecia areata. Sequencing was performed with immunoSEQ multiplex PCR; in TCRdb, only in-frame clones are kept and a portion is missing. The profile shows 190,000 or so clones, 58% of them singletons. Source: CD8+ T cells sorted from blood, taken at week 24, from a patient treated with tofacitinib. The source of these receptors is a human donor with alopecia areata. Both conserved end residues are part of each CDR3. The D gene is left open where the match is weak. The size entry is marked missing in some rows and otherwise reads once, few, many or a size class.

TGCGCCAGCAGGCCTTCAGCGGGGGAATCCTACGAGCAGTACTTC,CASRPSAGESYEQYF,-,TRBV4-1,TRBD2,TRBJ2-7
TGCGCCAGCAGCCAAGATTATGACAGTGGCTACACCTTC,CASSQDYDSGYTF,-,TRBV4-1,-,TRBJ1-2
TGTGCCAGCGTGGTAGGCGGCTACACCTTC,CASVVGGYTF,once,TRBV2,-,TRBJ1-2
TGTGCCAGCACTCGACAGGGGGAAGACGAGCAGTACTTC,CASTRQGEDEQYF,-,TRBV28,TRBD1,TRBJ2-7
TGTGCTAGTGGTCATACAGAAAACCCTGGAAACACCATATATTTT,CASGHTENPGNTIYF,-,TRBV12-5,-,TRBJ1-3
TGCAGCGTTGAAGATAGGGGACAGGGTTGGGACGAGCAGTACTTC,CSVEDRGQGWDEQYF,-,TRBV29-1,TRBD1,TRBJ2-7
TGTGCCAGCTCACCTCGAGGGGGCCAGCCCCAGCATTTT,CASSPRGGQPQHF,-,TRBV18,TRBD1,TRBJ1-5
TGTGCCAGCAGGGGAGAATCTGGAAACACCATATATTTT,CASRGESGNTIYF,-,TRBV9,-,TRBJ1-3
TGCAGCGTCGAGACAGGGGCCGGCTACACCTTC,CSVETGAGYTF,-,TRBV29-1,TRBD1,TRBJ1-2
TGTGCCATCAGTGAGTCGGGGGTCGGAAACACCATATATTTT,CAISESGVGNTIYF,few,TRBV10-3,-,TRBJ1-3
TGCAGCGTTGCAGGGGCACAGGGGCGGGTTAATGGGACCTACGAGCAGTACTTC,CSVAGAQGRVNGTYEQYF,few,TRBV29-1,TRBD1,TRBJ2-7
TGTGCCAGCCGCGGGACAGGAGGGCATGGCTACACCTTC,CASRGTGGHGYTF,-,TRBV13,TRBD1,TRBJ1-2
TGTGCCAGCTTGAGACAGACGTTCGAGCAGTACTTC,CASLRQTFEQYF,-,TRBV2,-,TRBJ2-7
TGTGCCAGCAGCTTAGGAACCGGGAAACTTGAAGCTTTCTTT,CASSLGTGKLEAFF,-,TRBV13,-,TRBJ1-1
TGTGCCAGCAGTTTCCCTATAACTTTT,CASSFPITF,few,TRBV28,-,TRBJ2-3
TGCAGCGTTGAAGATCCTCGGCCGGGGACTAATGAAAAACTGTTTTTT,CSVEDPRPGTNEKLFF,few,TRBV29-1,-,TRBJ1-4
TGTGCCAGCAGTCCAGGGGGTGCGGCTGAAGCTTTCTTT,CASSPGGAAEAFF,few,TRBV7-9,TRBD1,TRBJ1-1
TGTGCTAGTGGTTTGACGCCGGGACAGGGTTTCTCTGGGGCCAACGTCCTGACTTTC,CASGLTPGQGFSGANVLTF,-,TRBV12-5,TRBD1,TRBJ2-6
TGCGCCAGCAGCCAAGATTTACGGGAGAACACTGAAGCTTTCTTT,CASSQDLRENTEAFF,-,TRBV4-1,-,TRBJ1-1
TGTGCCAGCAGTTACGGGCCCTATCAGCCCCAGCATTTT,CASSYGPYQPQHF,-,TRBV6-5,-,TRBJ1-5
TGCGCCAGCAGCCAGACTTTAGCGGACTGGGTGAAGACCCAGTACTTC,CASSQTLADWVKTQYF,-,TRBV4-1,-,TRBJ2-5
TGTGCCAGCAGCACTGGACGGTTAGAGGCTGGCTACACCTTC,CASSTGRLEAGYTF,-,TRBV7-8,-,TRBJ1-2
TGCAGCGTGGGACAGAGCTCCTACAATGAGCAGTTCTTC,CSVGQSSYNEQFF,-,TRBV29-1,TRBD1,TRBJ2-1
TGTGCCAGCAGCTTACTTCCCACTGAAGCTTTCTTT,CASSLLPTEAFF,few,TRBV7-2,-,TRBJ1-1
TGTGCCTGGAGTTATGGGGGTTTGGATGAAAAACTGTTTTTT,CAWSYGGLDEKLFF,-,TRBV30,-,TRBJ1-4
TGTGCCAGCAGTGAAACCGAGCAGTTCTTC,CASSETEQFF,-,TRBV2,-,TRBJ2-1
TGTGCCATCAGTGAGAGGGGGGAGAACACTGAAGCTTTCTTT,CAISERGENTEAFF,-,TRBV10-3,-,TRBJ1-1
TGTGCCAGCAGTTACTCGGCAGACACAGATACGCAGTATTTT,CASSYSADTDTQYF,-,TRBV6-5,-,TRBJ2-3
TGTGCCTGGAGTGTAGGGGCAGGTCAAGCCTACGAGCAGTACTTC,CAWSVGAGQAYEQYF,-,TRBV30,-,TRBJ2-7
TGTGCCACCAGCTCGTCGGTAAGAGACAGGGGGGACTACGAGCAGTACTTC,CATSSSVRDRGDYEQYF,-,TRBV15,TRBD1,TRBJ2-7
TGTGCCAGCAGCTCGGGGGACGCTGAAGCTTTCTTT,CASSSGDAEAFF,-,TRBV9,-,TRBJ1-1
TGCGCCAGCAGCTCAGATAGCACAGATACGCAGTATTTT,CASSSDSTDTQYF,few,TRBV5-1,-,TRBJ2-3
TGTGCCAGCACCACTAGCGGGTTTGGCGGGGAGCTGTTTTTT,CASTTSGFGGELFF,many,TRBV5-6,TRBD2,TRBJ2-2
TGCGCCAGCAGCCAAGAGGAGAAGGGGATGGGCGAGCAGTACTTC,CASSQEEKGMGEQYF,few,TRBV4-3,-,TRBJ2-7
TGTGCCAGCAGCCTTGATACCCTCCCCCCGGACTACGCCACAGATACGCAGTATTTT,CASSLDTLPPDYATDTQYF,few,TRBV7-9,-,TRBJ2-3
TGTGCCAGTAGTATACAGTACAATGAGCAGTTCTTC,CASSIQYNEQFF,once,TRBV19,-,TRBJ2-1
TGTGCCTCGTCGGGGGCAGATACGCAGTATTTT,CASSGADTQYF,few,TRBV30,-,TRBJ2-3
TGTGCCAGCAGCTTAGGTCTGGATTCCTCTGGGGCCAACGTCCTGACTTTC,CASSLGLDSSGANVLTF,-,TRBV13,-,TRBJ2-6
TGCGCCAGCAGCTCTAGGGGCACTGAAGCTTTCTTT,CASSSRGTEAFF,-,TRBV5-1,-,TRBJ1-1
TGTGCCAGCAGTGAAGGGCAGGGCTATGGCTACACCTTC,CASSEGQGYGYTF,-,TRBV25-1,-,TRBJ1-2
TGTGCCATCAGTCCCCGACAGCCAGATGGCTACACCTTC,CAISPRQPDGYTF,-,TRBV10-3,-,TRBJ1-2
TGTGCCAGCAGGGGTTCCAGGGAAGGCTACACCTTC,CASRGSREGYTF,-,TRBV2,-,TRBJ1-2
TGTGCCAGCAGCTTAGGACAGGGGGAGAGCCCCCTCCACTTT,CASSLGQGESPLHF,-,TRBV13,TRBD1,TRBJ1-6
TGTGCCAGCAGCGGCACAGGAGATTACTCCTACGAGCAGTACTTC,CASSGTGDYSYEQYF,-,TRBV6-6,-,TRBJ2-7
TGTGCCAGCGCCGTCGGCGGAGAGCAGTTCTTC,CASAVGGEQFF,-,TRBV5-6,-,TRBJ2-1
TGTGCCAGCAGTCCGGGGACAGACTCTAGCACAGATACGCAGTATTTT,CASSPGTDSSTDTQYF,-,TRBV2,TRBD1,TRBJ2-3
TGTGCCAGCAGCGGAGATAGGGGTTCAGGGCACTCCGGAGGCACTGAAGCTTTCTTT,CASSGDRGSGHSGGTEAFF,few,TRBV13,-,TRBJ1-1
TGTGCCAGCAGCTCGCCGACTAGCCCACGCACAGATACGCAGTATTTT,CASSSPTSPRTDTQYF,once,TRBV13,TRBD2,TRBJ2-3
TGCGCCAGCAGCATTGACTATGCAGATACGCAGTATTTT,CASSIDYADTQYF,few,TRBV5-1,-,TRBJ2-3
TGTGCCTGGAGTGTACCGGGGGGCTTAAACCAAGAGACCCAGTACTTC,CAWSVPGGLNQETQYF,once,TRBV30,-,TRBJ2-5
TGTGCCAGCAGTCCCGTCGTGGGCACAGATACGCAGTATTTT,CASSPVVGTDTQYF,few,TRBV27,-,TRBJ2-3
TGTGCCAGCACCCCACTGGGGCCAGGGGCGAACACTGAAGCTTTCTTT,CASTPLGPGANTEAFF,-,TRBV9,-,TRBJ1-1
TGTGCCTGGAGTGGGGGCCTGAGCTACGAGCAGTACTTC,CAWSGGLSYEQYF,-,TRBV30,-,TRBJ2-7
TGCAGCGTTCGACCGGTCGGTGACGAGCAGTACTTC,CSVRPVGDEQYF,few,TRBV29-1,-,TRBJ2-7
TGCAGCGTTGGACAGGGGGCGTACTATGGCTACACCTTC,CSVGQGAYYGYTF,-,TRBV29-1,TRBD1,TRBJ1-2
TGTGCCAGCAGCTTGGGCCTAGAGCAGTACTTC,CASSLGLEQYF,-,TRBV5-6,-,TRBJ2-7
TGTGCCAGCAGTGAATACCCTCACACAGATACGCAGTATTTT,CASSEYPHTDTQYF,-,TRBV25-1,-,TRBJ2-3
TGTGCCAGCAGCGGTCTGGGGTCATATGAGCAGTTCTTC,CASSGLGSYEQFF,-,TRBV2,-,TRBJ2-1
TGTGCCAGCAGTCGAACCGGCAGGGAGGCTAACGAGCAGTACTTC,CASSRTGREANEQYF,-,TRBV27,-,TRBJ2-7
TGTGCCTGGAGTCTATTCACCGGGGAGCTGTTTTTT,CAWSLFTGELFF,-,TRBV30,-,TRBJ2-2